The 29 T cell receptor beta chains presented below share a single source sample, sequenced in a study of cytotoxic CD8 clonotypes in ibrutinib-treated CLL (dated by TCRdb to the early 2020s). To prepare the library, the immunoSEQ multiplex PCR assay was applied. Drawn from immuneACCESS, this table holds only the in-frame rearrangements with V and J called that TCRdb kept. Clones are partly lost; checked studies trace under half to an unresolved V gene and leave the rest unexplained. The sample yields 45,000 to 55,000 clones; about half were counted once. The biggest ten clones account for approximately 29% of the sample. The sample's time point label, in plain terms: about a year on ibrutinib. The material sequenced was PBMCs, taken after 12 months of ibrutinib treatment. These receptor sequences come from a human donor with chronic lymphocytic leukemia.

The V call is TRBV19, the J call TRBJ1-5; weak D call: TRBD1 (6 bases). V was pared by 5 bases and J by 4 bases, with 9 bases between. Per the germline V gene, CDR1 is LNHDA and CDR2 is SQIVND (reference sequence). The length of the CDR3 is 13 residues. The CDR3 DNA is TGTGCCAGTAGTCCGACAGGTAATCAGCCCCAGCATTTT. Amino acid sequence: CASSPTGNQPQHF.

In this sample, this clone turned up many times. The rearrangement links TRBV2 to TRBJ1-2; D might be TRBD1 (5 bases). The CDR3 has 12 residues. The V gene's germline CDR1 is SNHLY and CDR2 FYNNEI. The germline V and J ends were trimmed by 10 bases and 7 bases, with 16 bases remaining between them. CDR3 in DNA: TGTGCCATACCGGGACCGGCGTTTGGCTACACCTTC. Translating gives CAIPGPAFGYTF.

The chain carries TRBV28 and TRBJ1-5, with D perhaps matching TRBD1 (6 bases). CDR3 length: 12 amino acids. Per germline, CDR1 MDHEN and CDR2 SYDVKM. V lost 8 bases to trimming and J lost 10 bases, with 15 bases between them. The CDR3 region is CASWIQGLPQHF. Here the CDR3 DNA reads TGTGCCAGCTGGATCCAGGGGTTACCCCAGCATTTT.

V usage is TRBV5-1 and J usage is TRBJ2-1, with unresolved D. The CDR3 covers 13 residues. Germline V CDR1 and CDR2: SGHRS, YFSETQ. Trimming cost V 0 bases and J 5 bases, with 6 bases left between them. In DNA form, the CDR3 reads TGCGCCAGCAGCTTGGCGTTGGACAATGAGCAGTTCTTC. The encoded protein is CASSLALDNEQFF.

This clone was observed a handful of times. The V gene is TRBV18, the J gene TRBJ2-3; the D gene is possibly TRBD2 (6 bases). The CDR3 has 14 amino acids. V lost 5 bases to trimming and J lost 1 base, with 10 bases between them. CDR1 KGHSH and CDR2 LQKENI come from the germline V gene. CDR3 nucleotide sequence: TGTGCCAGCTCAGCCGCGGGGCGCACAGATACGCAGTATTTT. Translated: CASSAAGRTDTQYF.

V gene TRBV5-1 combines with J gene TRBJ2-1; TRBD1 is a possible D gene (5 bases). CDR1 is SGHRS and CDR2 is YFSETQ in the germline V gene. There are 16 residues in the CDR3. Trimming shortened V by 1 base and J by 0 bases, and 11 bases separated the two germline ends. The DNA for the CDR3 is TGCGCCAGCAGCTTGACAGGTATCAGCTCCTACAATGAGCAGTTCTTC. It is translated as CASSLTGISSYNEQFF.

The genes are TRBV18 and TRBJ1-5, with TRBD1 matching over 10 bases. This CDR3 is 16 amino acids long. V shed 3 bases, J shed 7 bases, and the junction held 9 bases outside the gene matches. CDR1 is KGHSH, CDR2 LQKENI, per germline. The CDR3 sequence: CASSPLPGTGEQPQHF. CDR3 in DNA: TGTGCCAGCTCACCTCTACCCGGGACAGGGGAACAGCCCCAGCATTTT.

CDR3 sequence (DNA): TGTGCCAGCAGTCAAGGACAGGTGAGGCAGCCCCAGCATTTT. This gives the protein CASSQGQVRQPQHF. The V gene is TRBV28, the J gene TRBJ1-5; the match to TRBD1 covers 7 bases. CDR1 is MDHEN, CDR2 SYDVKM, per germline. The junction had 8 bases not matched to a gene; V was cut back by 5 bases and J by 7 bases. This CDR3 is built from 14 residues.

The rearrangement links TRBV29-1 to TRBJ2-7; 9 bases line up with TRBD1. V lost 4 bases to trimming and J lost 5 bases; unmatched junction nucleotides: 3. CDR1 and CDR2 from the germline V gene are SQVTM and ANQGSEA. CDR3 length: 12 amino acids. The DNA of the CDR3 is TGCAGCGTTGCACAGGGGGCAAACGAGCAGTACTTC. Translation gives CSVAQGANEQYF.

This chain uses TRBV5-1 with TRBJ2-1, with a weak D call TRBD2 (5 bases). Trimming took 5 bases from V and 9 from J, leaving 12 bases between them. CDR1 and CDR2 (germline): SGHRS, YFSETQ. The CDR3 has 12 amino acids. The CDR3 loop is CASRSDWSEQFF. Here the CDR3 DNA reads TGCGCCAGCAGATCGGACTGGAGTGAGCAGTTCTTC.

This clone was recorded a few times. The chain employs TRBV9 and TRBJ1-6; D is uncertain. Trimming pared 0 bases from V and 8 bases from J, leaving 9 bases between. Germline V CDR1 and CDR2: SGDLS, YYNGEE. This CDR3 contains 14 residues. CDR3 in amino acids: CASSVGREHSPLHF. The CDR3 nucleotides read TGTGCCAGCAGCGTAGGCCGGGAGCATTCACCCCTCCACTTT.

This clone was detected only a few times. The V and J genes are TRBV7-9 and TRBJ2-5; a weak D match, TRBD2 (7 bases). V lost 4 bases and J 0 bases, leaving 18 bases between the germline ends. Looked up from germline, CDR1 is SEHNR and CDR2 is FQNEAQ (reference sequence). This CDR3 contains 17 residues. The CDR3 DNA sequence: TGTGCCAGCAGCTATGGTGCGGGGGCTTCGTACCAAGAGACCCAGTACTTC. The encoded protein is CASSYGAGASYQETQYF.

This clone has just a few counts. V gene TRBV7-2 combines with J gene TRBJ1-5; a possible D gene is TRBD1 (5 bases). V dropped 1 base and J dropped 4 bases, with 11 bases sitting between them. This CDR3 region has 15 residues. Looked up from germline, CDR1 is SGHTA and CDR2 is FQGNSA. The CDR3 protein is CASSLGAGQNQPQHF. CDR3 sequence (DNA): TGTGCCAGCAGCTTAGGGGCGGGGCAGAATCAGCCCCAGCATTTT.

V and J are TRBV4-1 and TRBJ2-2, with TRBD2 identical over 10 bases. The CDR3 has 16 amino acids. The germline gives CDR1 MGHRA, CDR2 YSYEKL. After removal of 4 bases from V and 6 bases from J, the junction contained 8 bases not matched to a gene. The CDR3 sequence is CASSPSSGTSAGELFF. The DNA for the CDR3 is TGCGCCAGCAGCCCAAGTTCCGGGACTAGCGCCGGGGAGCTGTTTTTT.

V is TRBV7-9 and J is TRBJ1-6; D call uncertain. The ends were cut back, 5 bases at V and 10 bases at J, with 12 bases in the middle. The germline V gene encodes CDR1 SEHNR and CDR2 FQNEAQ (reference sequence). This CDR3 comprises 13 residues. Here the CDR3 reads CASSASLRSPLHF. The CDR3 coding sequence is TGTGCCAGCAGCGCCAGCCTGAGGTCACCCCTCCACTTT. The full variable domain, with the rest looked up from reference TRBV7-9 and TRBJ1-6, is DTGVSQNPRHKITKRGQNVTFRCDPISEHNRLYWYRQTLGQGPEFLTYFQNEAQLEKSRLLSDRFSAERPKGSFSTLEIQRTEQGDSAMYLCASSASLRSPLHFGNGTRLTVT.

V gene TRBV6-1 combines with J gene TRBJ2-7; no firm D call. This CDR3 is 11 amino acids long. Germline CDR1 is MNHNS and CDR2 is SASEGT. V lost 10 bases and J 5 bases, leaving 12 bases between the germline ends. The CDR3 is CATDFGDEQYF. Here the CDR3 DNA reads TGTGCCACCGACTTCGGAGACGAGCAGTACTTC.

This clone was seen only a few times. The chain is built from TRBV11-2 and TRBJ2-3, with D perhaps assigned TRBD1 or TRBD2 (5 bases each). Germline V gene sequence: CDR1 SGHAT, CDR2 FQNNGV. The length of the CDR3 is 14 residues. Trimming left V 5 bases short and J 3 bases short, with 12 bases between. The CDR3 spells CASSPRGTTDTQYF. The CDR3 coding sequence is TGTGCCAGCAGCCCTCGGGGCACTACAGATACGCAGTATTTT.

This clone has only a few counts. The chain carries TRBV19 and TRBJ1-6, with 8 bases that match TRBD1. CDR3 size: 14 residues. V dropped 9 bases and J dropped 6; count of bases not matched to a gene: 7. Germline loops: CDR1 LNHDA, CDR2 SQIVND (reference sequence). The CDR3 loop reads CARPRDRFNSPLHF. DNA for the CDR3: TGTGCCAGGCCCCGGGACAGGTTTAATTCACCCCTCCACTTT.

This chain joins TRBV5-1 and TRBJ2-3, with D possibly matching TRBD2 (5 bases). Between the trimmed V and J ends, which lost 0 bases and 3 bases, there was a span of 11 bases. The CDR3 is 15 amino acids. The germline V gene encodes CDR1 SGHRS and CDR2 YFSETQ. The CDR3 loop reads CASSLVQRSTDTQYF. The CDR3 DNA follows: TGCGCCAGCAGCTTGGTCCAGCGGAGTACAGATACGCAGTATTTT.

The chain carries TRBV5-4 and TRBJ1-2, with 9 bases fitting TRBD1. Germline CDR1 is SGHNT and CDR2 is YYREEE (reference sequence). The CDR3 is 15 amino acids. V was clipped by 2 bases and J by 4 bases; unmatched bases: 6. The CDR3 reads CASSLRDREGYGYTF. Here the CDR3 DNA reads TGTGCCAGCAGCTTAAGGGACAGGGAGGGCTATGGCTACACCTTC.

A few counts support this clone. V and J are TRBV7-9 and TRBJ2-2, with D perhaps matching TRBD1 or TRBD2 (5 bases each). This CDR3 region has 16 residues. Germline V lookup: CDR1 SEHNR, CDR2 FQNEAQ (reference sequence). The ends were cut back, 1 base at V and 1 base at J, with 10 bases in the middle. CDR3: CASSLVSGRNTGELFF. CDR3 bases: TGTGCCAGCAGCTTAGTGTCGGGGCGGAACACCGGGGAGCTGTTTTTT.

V is TRBV6-1 and J is TRBJ2-1, with D unclear. CDR1 is MNHNS and CDR2 is SASEGT in the germline V gene. Between the trimmed V and J ends, which lost 4 bases and 3 bases, there was a span of 13 bases. The CDR3 is 15 amino acids. The CDR3 spells CASSVSFDGYNEQFF. The CDR3 DNA reads TGTGCCAGCAGTGTTTCTTTCGACGGCTACAATGAGCAGTTCTTC.

This chain links TRBV29-1 with TRBJ1-3; a possible D gene is TRBD1 (5 bases). Deletions cut 0 bases from V and 0 bases from J, with 9 bases between. The CDR3 covers 15 residues. Germline lookup yields CDR1 SQVTM and CDR2 ANQGSEA. This chain's CDR3 is CSVEDSTASGNTIYF. The DNA for the CDR3 is TGCAGCGTTGAAGATTCGACAGCCTCTGGAAACACCATATATTTT.

This clone was observed a few times. The rearrangement joins TRBV19 to TRBJ1-1; D might be TRBD1 (6 bases). V lost 5 bases and J lost 9, with 16 bases in between. Germline values: CDR1 LNHDA, CDR2 SQIVND (reference sequence). The CDR3 has 13 amino acids. The CDR3 coding sequence is TGTGCCAGTAGTGGGACCGGGACAAAAAAAGCTTTCTTT. Amino acids: CASSGTGTKKAFF.

The chain links TRBV5-6 to TRBJ2-3, with a possible D match to TRBD2 (6 bases). Deletions cut 1 base from V and 0 bases from J, with 12 bases between. Per germline, CDR1 SGHDT and CDR2 YYEEEE. The CDR3 contains 16 residues. CDR3 sequence (DNA): TGTGCCAGCAGCTTGAAGGGAGGTTCTAGCACAGATACGCAGTATTTT. Amino acids: CASSLKGGSSTDTQYF.

The CDR3 DNA reads TGTGCCAGTAACGGAGGGAACAGGGTTGCCGGGGAGCTGTTTTTT. This gives the protein CASNGGNRVAGELFF. The rearrangement uses TRBV19 and TRBJ2-2; D may correspond to TRBD1 or TRBD2 (6 bases each). Trimming shortened V by 7 bases and J by 6 bases, and 18 bases separated the two germline ends. The V gene's germline CDR1 is LNHDA and CDR2 SQIVND (reference sequence). This CDR3 comprises 15 residues.

This rearrangement joins TRBV5-6 to TRBJ2-7; D gene unclear. The CDR3 loop spans 15 amino acids. V was cut by 4 bases and J by 0 bases, with 14 bases left in between. The V gene's germline CDR1 is SGHDT and CDR2 YYEEEE. In nucleotides, the CDR3 is TGTGCCAGCAGCGAAGACCCTTACAGCTCCTACGAGCAGTACTTC. Protein: CASSEDPYSSYEQYF. The whole variable domain, filled in from reference TRBV5-6 and TRBJ2-7, reads DAGVTQSPTHLIKTRGQQVTLRCSPKSGHDTVSWYQQALGQGPQFIFQYYEEEERQRGNFPDRFSGHQFPNYSSELNVNALLLGDSALYLCASSEDPYSSYEQYFGPGTRLTVT.

The rearrangement links TRBV11-2 to TRBJ2-7; D is unresolved. The CDR3 covers 12 residues. With 0 bases removed from V and 3 bases from J, the gap between germline ends came to 3 bases. Germline V gene data show CDR1 as SGHAT and CDR2 as FQNNGV. The CDR3 coding sequence is TGTGCCAGCAGCTTAGATGACTACGAGCAGTACTTC. It specifies CASSLDDYEQYF.

This clone was seen ten or more times. The V call is TRBV4-2, the J call TRBJ2-3; possibly TRBD1 or TRBD2 for D (6 bases each). Trimming took 4 bases from V and 2 from J, leaving 13 bases between them. This CDR3 is 15 amino acids long. Germline values: CDR1 LGHNA, CDR2 YNFKEQ. CDR3 sequence (DNA): TGTGCCAGCAGCCCTAGGAGGGGGAACACAGATACGCAGTATTTT. This translates into CASSPRRGNTDTQYF.